This TCR beta chain was found in a study of tissue T cells after allogeneic stem cell transplantation. The repertoire was sequenced with immunoSEQ multiplex PCR; TCRdb's copy has only in-frame clones and lacks some. The sample includes about 43,000 clones, roughly 90% of them seen just once. In germline, CDR1 is LNHDA, CDR2 SQIVND (reference sequence). The CDR3 is 13 residues long. To note about this clone: A junction boundary mismatches the germline segment, possibly from a read error.

V and J are TRBV19 and TRBJ2-1, with 8 positions matching TRBD1. The source of this sequence is a woman aged 40-75 years who later had graft-versus-host disease after an allogeneic stem cell transplant. This sample comprised blood, obtained before transplantation. Here the CDR3 reads CASSLDRGDEQFF. DNA of the CDR3: TGTGCCAGTAGTCTAGACAGGGGTGATGAGCAGTTCTTC.